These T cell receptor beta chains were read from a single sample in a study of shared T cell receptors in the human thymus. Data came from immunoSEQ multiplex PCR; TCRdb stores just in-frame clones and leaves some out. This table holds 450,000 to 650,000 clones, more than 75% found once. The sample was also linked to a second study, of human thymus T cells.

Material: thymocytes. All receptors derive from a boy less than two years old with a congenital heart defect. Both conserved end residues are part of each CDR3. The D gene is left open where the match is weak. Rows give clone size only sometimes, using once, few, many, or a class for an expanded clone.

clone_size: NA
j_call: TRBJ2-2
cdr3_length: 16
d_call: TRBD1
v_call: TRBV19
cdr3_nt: TGTGCCAGTAGTGCTACAGGGGGCTCGGACACCGGGGAGCTGTTTTTT
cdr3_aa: CASSATGGSDTGELFF

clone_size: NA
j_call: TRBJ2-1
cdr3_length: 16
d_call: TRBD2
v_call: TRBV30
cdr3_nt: TGTGCCTGGAGTGTACCTCTAGCGGCCTCCTACAATGAGCAGTTCTTC
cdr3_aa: CAWSVPLAASYNEQFF

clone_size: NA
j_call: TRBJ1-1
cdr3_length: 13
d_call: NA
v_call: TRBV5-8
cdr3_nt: TGTGCCAGCAGCTTCTCAGGGTTGGCTGAAGCTTTCTTT
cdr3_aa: CASSFSGLAEAFF

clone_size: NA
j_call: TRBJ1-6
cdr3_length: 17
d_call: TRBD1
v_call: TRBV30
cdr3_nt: TGTGCCTGGAGTACTCTCAGGGGGGCGTCCTATAATTCACCCCTCCACTTT
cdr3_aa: CAWSTLRGASYNSPLHF

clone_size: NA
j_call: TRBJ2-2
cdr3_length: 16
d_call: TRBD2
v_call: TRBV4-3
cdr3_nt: TGCGCCAGCAGCCACCCTCGGGACTACGACACCGGGGAGCTGTTTTTT
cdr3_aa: CASSHPRDYDTGELFF

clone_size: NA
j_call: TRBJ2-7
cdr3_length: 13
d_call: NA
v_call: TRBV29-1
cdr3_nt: TGCAGCGTTGGGTCAGGGGCTGACTACGAGCAGTACTTC
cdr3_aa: CSVGSGADYEQYF

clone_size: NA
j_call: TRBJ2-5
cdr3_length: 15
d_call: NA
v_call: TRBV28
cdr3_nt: TGTGCCAGCAGTTGGCAGGGTTCCGCGGAAGAGACCCAGTACTTC
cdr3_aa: CASSWQGSAEETQYF

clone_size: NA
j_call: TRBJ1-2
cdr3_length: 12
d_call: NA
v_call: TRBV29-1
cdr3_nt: TGCAGCTTCACAGACAGCCGCGATGGCTACACCTTC
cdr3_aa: CSFTDSRDGYTF

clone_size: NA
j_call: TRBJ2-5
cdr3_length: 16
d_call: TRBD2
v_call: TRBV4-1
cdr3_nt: TGCGCCAGCAGCCCGAGGACTAGCGGGATGGGAGAGACCCAGTACTTC
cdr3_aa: CASSPRTSGMGETQYF

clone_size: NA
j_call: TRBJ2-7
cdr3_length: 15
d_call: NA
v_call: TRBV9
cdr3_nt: TGTGCCAGCAGCACTTCCCGGGATAGCTCCTACGAGCAGTACTTC
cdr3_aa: CASSTSRDSSYEQYF

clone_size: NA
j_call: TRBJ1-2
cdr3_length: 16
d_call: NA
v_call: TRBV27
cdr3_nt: TGTGCCAGCAGTAACGAAGAGAGGCCAGCTAACTATGGCTACACCTTC
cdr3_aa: CASSNEERPANYGYTF

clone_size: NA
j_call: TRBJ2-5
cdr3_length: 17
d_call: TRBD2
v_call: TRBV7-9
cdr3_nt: TGTGCCAGCAGCCAAACAAGAAAGACTAGCGGGAGGGAGACCCAGTACTTC
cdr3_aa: CASSQTRKTSGRETQYF

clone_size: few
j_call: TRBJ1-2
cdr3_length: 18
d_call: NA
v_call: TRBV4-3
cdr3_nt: TGCGCCAGCAGCCACTCTCCCCTTATTACAGGGCGCGCCCATGGCTACACCTTC
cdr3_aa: CASSHSPLITGRAHGYTF

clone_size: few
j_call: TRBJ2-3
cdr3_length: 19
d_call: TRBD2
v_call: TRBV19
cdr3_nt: TGTGCCAGTAGTATAGGGCCTGATAGCGGGAGAGTTCGCACAGATACGCAGTATTTT
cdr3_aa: CASSIGPDSGRVRTDTQYF

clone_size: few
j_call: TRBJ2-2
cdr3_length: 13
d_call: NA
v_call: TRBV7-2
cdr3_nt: TGTGCCAGCAGCCGCCCCGGTGCCGGGGAGCTGTTTTTT
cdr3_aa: CASSRPGAGELFF

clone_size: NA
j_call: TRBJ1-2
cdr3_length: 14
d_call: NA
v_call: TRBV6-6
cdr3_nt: TGTGCCAGCAGCCCCTCCGACGCGGGCCGGGGCTACACCTTC
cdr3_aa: CASSPSDAGRGYTF

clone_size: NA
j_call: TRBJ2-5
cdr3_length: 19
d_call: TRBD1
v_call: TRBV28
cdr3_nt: TGTGCCAGCAGTTTTAAACCAGACAGGGGGCTAGGGAACCGAGAGACCCAGTACTTC
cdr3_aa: CASSFKPDRGLGNRETQYF

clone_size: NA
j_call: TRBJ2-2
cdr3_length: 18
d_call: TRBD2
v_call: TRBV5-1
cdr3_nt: TGCGCCAGCAGCTCCCAGCGGGAGGGCCACCGTATCACCGGGGAGCTGTTTTTT
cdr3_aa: CASSSQREGHRITGELFF

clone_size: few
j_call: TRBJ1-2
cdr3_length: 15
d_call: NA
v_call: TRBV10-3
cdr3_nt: TGTGCCATCCCTCACATGGGCAGGGGAGAAGGTGGCTACACCTTC
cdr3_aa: CAIPHMGRGEGGYTF

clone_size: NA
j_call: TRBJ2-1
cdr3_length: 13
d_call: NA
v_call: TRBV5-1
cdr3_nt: TGCGCCAGCAGCCAAGGACAGTACAATGAGCAGTTCTTC
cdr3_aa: CASSQGQYNEQFF

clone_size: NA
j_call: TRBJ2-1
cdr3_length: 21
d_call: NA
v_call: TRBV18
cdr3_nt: TGTGCCAGCTCAGTAACGATCCGGCGACTTGGGAGTAAGAGCTCCTACAATGAGCAGTTCTTC
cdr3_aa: CASSVTIRRLGSKSSYNEQFF

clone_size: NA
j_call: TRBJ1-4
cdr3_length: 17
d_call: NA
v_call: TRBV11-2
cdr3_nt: TGTGCCAGCAGCCGAGGGAGGAATGGTACAACTAATGAAAAACTGTTTTTT
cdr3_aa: CASSRGRNGTTNEKLFF

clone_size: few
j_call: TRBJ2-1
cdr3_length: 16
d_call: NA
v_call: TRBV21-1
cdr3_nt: TGTGCCAGCAGCAAAGCGCCTGCGGGAGCCCGCAATGAGCAGTTCTTC
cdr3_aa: CASSKAPAGARNEQFF

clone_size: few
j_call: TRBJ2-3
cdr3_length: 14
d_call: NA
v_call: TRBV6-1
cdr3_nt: TGTGCCAGCAGTCCTCGGGACAATTCCTGCGCGCAGTATTTT
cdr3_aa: CASSPRDNSCAQYF

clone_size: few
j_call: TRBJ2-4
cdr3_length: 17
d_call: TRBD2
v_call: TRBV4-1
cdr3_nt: TGCGCCAGCAGCGACTCCGGGACTAGGGTGTCCAAAAACATTCAGTACTTC
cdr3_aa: CASSDSGTRVSKNIQYF

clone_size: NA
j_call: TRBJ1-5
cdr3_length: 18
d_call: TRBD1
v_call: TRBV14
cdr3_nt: TGTGCCAGCAGCCGACGCCGGGACAGGGGGTTTAGCAATCAGCCCCAGCATTTT
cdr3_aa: CASSRRRDRGFSNQPQHF

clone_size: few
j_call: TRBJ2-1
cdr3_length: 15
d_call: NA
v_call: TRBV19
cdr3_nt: TGTGCCAGTAGTTTGGGACTTGGGTCCGGCAATGAGCAGTTCTTC
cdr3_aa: CASSLGLGSGNEQFF

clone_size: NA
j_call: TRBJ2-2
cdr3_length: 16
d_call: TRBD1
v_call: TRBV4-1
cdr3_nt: TGCGCCAGCAGCCACCCCCGGGACAGTAGGCGCGGGGAGCTGTTTTTT
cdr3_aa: CASSHPRDSRRGELFF

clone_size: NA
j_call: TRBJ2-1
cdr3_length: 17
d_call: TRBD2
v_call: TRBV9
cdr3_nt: TGTGCCAGCAGCGTACGGGGAGCGGGGCCCTCCTACAATGAGCAGTTCTTC
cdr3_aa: CASSVRGAGPSYNEQFF

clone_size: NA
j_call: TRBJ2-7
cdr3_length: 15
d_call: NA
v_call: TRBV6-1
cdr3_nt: TGTGCCAGCAGTGAATTACTACCGGCGCCCTACGAGCAGTACTTC
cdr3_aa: CASSELLPAPYEQYF

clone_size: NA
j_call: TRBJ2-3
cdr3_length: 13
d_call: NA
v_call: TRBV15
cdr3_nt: TGTGCCACCAGCAGAGTGGAGCGGGCAACGCAGTATTTT
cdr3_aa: CATSRVERATQYF

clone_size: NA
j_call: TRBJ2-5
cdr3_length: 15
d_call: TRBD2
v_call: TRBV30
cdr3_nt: TGTGCCTCCCTCCCAACTAGCGGGCCCAAAGAGACCCAGTACTTC
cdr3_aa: CASLPTSGPKETQYF

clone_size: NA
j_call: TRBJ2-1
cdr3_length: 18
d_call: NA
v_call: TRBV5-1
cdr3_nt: TGCGCCAGCAGCTTGGATTCGGGTCGGCGGGCCGCCTACAATGAGCAGTTCTTC
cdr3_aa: CASSLDSGRRAAYNEQFF

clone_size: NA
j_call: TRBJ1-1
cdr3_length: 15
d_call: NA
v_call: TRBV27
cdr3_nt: TGTGCCAGCAGTCCCCTCGAGGGGGGGACCCTTTGGGCTTTCTTT
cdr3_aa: CASSPLEGGTLWAFF

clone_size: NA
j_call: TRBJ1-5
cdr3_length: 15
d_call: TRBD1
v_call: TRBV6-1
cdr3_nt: TGTGCCAGCGCGCAGGGGGAATGGGGCAATCAGCCCCAGCATTTT
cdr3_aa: CASAQGEWGNQPQHF

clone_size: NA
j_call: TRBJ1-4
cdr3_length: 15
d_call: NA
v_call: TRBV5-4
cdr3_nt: TGTGCCAGCAGCCCGGGGACACCTTCGAATGAAAAACTGTTTTTT
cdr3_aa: CASSPGTPSNEKLFF

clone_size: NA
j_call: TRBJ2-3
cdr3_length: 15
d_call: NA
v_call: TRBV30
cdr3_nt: TGTGCCTGGAGTGAATTTGGGGGCCCTAGAGATACGCAGTATTTT
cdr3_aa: CAWSEFGGPRDTQYF

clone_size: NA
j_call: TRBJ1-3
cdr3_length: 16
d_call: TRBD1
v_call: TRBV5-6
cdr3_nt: TGTGCCAGCACCCCCCGGGACAGGGGAGCGGGAAACACCATATATTTT
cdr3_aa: CASTPRDRGAGNTIYF

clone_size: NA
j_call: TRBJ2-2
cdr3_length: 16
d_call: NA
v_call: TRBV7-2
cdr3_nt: TGTGCCAGCAGCAGGGGGGGCGGGAGTGGTACCGGGGAGCTGTTTTTT
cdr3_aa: CASSRGGGSGTGELFF